This T cell receptor (beta chain) was sequenced during a study of Graves' ophthalmopathy and Graves' hyperthyroidism. V lost 5 bases and J lost 2; bases outside the gene matches: 7. Germline V CDR1 and CDR2: DFQATT, SNEGSKA (reference sequence). The CDR3 consists of 14 residues. From RNA, the CDR3 regions of TCR beta chains were amplified and sequenced. The first-round RT-PCR employed HTBI primers together with the Qiagen OneStep RT-PCR kit. A multiplex PCR was then performed as the second round. Via MiXCR, TCRdb re-called the multiplex PCR reads, giving one row per CDR3 protein. The sample holds roughly 410,000 distinct CDR3 sequences; 15% are singletons and the top ten take roughly 7%.

Input material: peripheral blood. The receptor comes from a woman aged 18-35 years with stable Graves' hyperthyroidism. The rearrangement links TRBV20-1 to TRBJ1-2, with 8 bases matching TRBD1. The CDR3 nucleotides read TGCAGTGCTCCAGGGGGCGATGGAAACTATGGCTACACCTTC. It encodes CSAPGGDGNYGYTF.